The source of this T cell receptor (beta chain) is a study of CD4 T cells in relation to SARS-CoV-2 and coronaviruses. Study overall: Crossreactive spike epitopes shared across donors were mapped to their HLA restriction.

Uncultured naive and memory CD4+ T cells supplied DNA for deep TCR-beta sequencing. Sequencing used immunoSEQ multiplex PCR; TCRdb keeps in-frame clones, though not all of them. The repertoire holds about 59,000 clones, with roughly 85% as singletons. Unexposed donor CD4+ T cells date from about 2011-2018, before the COVID-19 pandemic. V lost 4 bases, J lost 5 bases, and 12 bases lay in between. From germline, CDR1 is MGHRA and CDR2 YSYEKL. The CDR3 is 14 residues long. The rearrangement links TRBV4-1 to TRBJ2-1, with a weak D call TRBD1 (6 bases). The sequence was collected from a human donor in good health. Sequenced input: memory CD4+ T cells from PBMCs. CDR3 sequence reads: CASSRRTENNEQFF. The CDR3 region has the DNA TGCGCCAGCAGCCGTAGGACAGAGAACAATGAGCAGTTCTTC.